What follows are 32 T cell receptor beta chains derived from one specimen sequenced in a study of OX40 agonist ivuxolimab in advanced cancers. Some clones are missing from TCRdb's copy, which holds only in-frame ones; the method was immunoSEQ multiplex PCR. The sample has some 97,000 clones, 85% to 90% seen once. The sequenced sample was CD4+ or CD8+ T cells sorted from blood, obtained in a trial of the OX40 agonist ivuxolimab. Receptors originate from an adult with an advanced solid tumor such as melanoma, head and neck, liver or kidney cancer.

Points on this clone: Other DNA sequences from this sample encode an identical CDR3 as well. This chain links TRBV9 with TRBJ2-1; 12 bases map to TRBD1. The germline CDR1 and CDR2 sequences are SGDLS and YYNGEE. The CDR3 loop spans 16 amino acids. Losses at the gene ends were 0 bases for V and 9 bases for J; bases not matched to a gene: 7. CDR3 sequence: CASSVGVGQGAGEQFF. In DNA, the CDR3 is TGTGCCAGCAGCGTAGGGGTGGGACAGGGGGCCGGTGAGCAGTTCTTC.

The chain has TRBV5-1 and TRBJ2-7, with 9 bases fitting TRBD1. CDR1 and CDR2 (germline): SGHRS, YFSETQ. Trimming removed 0 bases from V and 3 bases from J; junction bases left unmatched: 7. The CDR3 extends over 16 amino acids. CDR3 residues: CASSLAMGQGGYEQYF. For the CDR3, the DNA is TGCGCCAGCAGCTTGGCCATGGGACAGGGCGGCTACGAGCAGTACTTC.

In regard to this clone: Other DNA sequences from this sample encode an identical CDR3 as well. The J gene is TRBJ1-5, the V gene TRBV30; D is unclear. Germline V gene lookup returns CDR1 GTSNPN and CDR2 SVGIG (reference sequence). Trimming pared 0 bases from V and 2 bases from J, leaving 8 bases between. The CDR3 length is 14 residues. CDR3 loop: CAWSVGRGNQPQHF. CDR3 coding DNA: TGTGCCTGGAGTGTCGGACGGGGCAATCAGCCCCAGCATTTT.

The V call is TRBV6-4, the J call TRBJ1-4, with unresolved D. V lost 2 bases to trimming and J lost 0 bases, with 4 bases between them. This CDR3 spans 14 amino acids. Germline CDR1 reads MRHNA; CDR2 reads SNTAGT. The DNA for the CDR3 is TGTGCCAGCAGTGACCCCACAACTAATGAAAAACTGTTTTTT. Translated, it gives CASSDPTTNEKLFF.

CDR3 DNA sequence: TGTGCCAGTAGGCCGGGACAGGAGAATAATCAGCCCCAGCATTTT. It encodes CASRPGQENNQPQHF. V gene TRBV19 combines with J gene TRBJ1-5, with TRBD1 identical over 8 bases. The ends lost 6 bases at V and 4 bases at J; junction bases unmatched: 8. CDR1 is LNHDA and CDR2 is SQIVND in the germline V gene (reference sequence). There are 15 residues in the CDR3.

The chain employs TRBV14 and TRBJ2-7, with 8 bases aligning to TRBD2. Per the germline V gene, CDR1 is SGHDN and CDR2 is FVKESK. V shed 1 base and J 2 bases; nucleotides not matched to a gene: 13. CDR3 length equals 18 residues. CDR3 loop: CASSQATQGLGGTYEQYF. DNA of the CDR3: TGTGCCAGCAGCCAAGCGACCCAGGGACTAGGGGGAACCTACGAGCAGTACTTC.

This clone has just one count. V usage is TRBV27 and J usage is TRBJ2-5, with 8 positions matching TRBD1. The V segment lost 1 base and the J segment 5 bases; nucleotides outside the gene matches: 6. The length of the CDR3 is 15 residues. Germline assignment: CDR1 MNHEY and CDR2 SMNVEV (reference sequence). CDR3 region: CASSLFQGARETQYF. Written as DNA, the CDR3 is TGTGCCAGCAGTTTATTCCAGGGGGCGCGGGAGACCCAGTACTTC.

The chain has TRBV7-8 and TRBJ2-3; maybe TRBD2 (6 bases). V lost 0 bases, J lost 2 bases, and 12 bases lay in between. Germline loops: CDR1 SGHVS, CDR2 FQNEAQ. The CDR3 runs to 16 residues. The CDR3 is CASSLARGSVTDTQYF. CDR3 coding DNA: TGTGCCAGCAGCTTAGCACGGGGGTCAGTCACAGATACGCAGTATTTT. Full variable domain (outside the CDR3, taken from reference TRBV7-8 and TRBJ2-3): GAGVSQSPRYKVAKRGQDVALRCDPISGHVSLFWYQQALGQGPEFLTYFQNEAQLDKSGLPSDRFFAERPEGSVSTLKIQRTQQEDSAVYLCASSLARGSVTDTQYFGPGTRLTVL.

This clone was observed a few times. The chain joins TRBV5-4 to TRBJ2-2, with a possible D match to TRBD2 (7 bases). CDR3 size: 15 residues. With 5 bases removed from V and 6 bases from J, the gap between germline ends came to 17 bases. Per germline, CDR1 SGHNT and CDR2 YYREEE (reference sequence). CDR3 residues: CASRKGGPRAGELFF. DNA of the CDR3: TGTGCCAGCAGGAAGGGGGGGCCCCGCGCCGGGGAGCTGTTTTTT.

This clone was counted between two and nine times. This chain uses TRBV11-2 with TRBJ1-2; D is undetermined. There are 11 residues in the CDR3. CDR1 and CDR2 (germline): SGHAT, FQNNGV. The germline V and J ends were trimmed by 5 bases and 4 bases, with 5 bases remaining between them. The CDR3 bases are TGTGCCAGCAGCGCACTCTATGGCTACACCTTC. This encodes CASSALYGYTF.

This chain connects TRBV10-1 to TRBJ2-3, with 13 bases that match TRBD2. Trimming removed 2 bases from V and 4 bases from J; junction bases left unmatched: 3. CDR3 length: 16 amino acids. Looked up from germline, CDR1 is WNHNN and CDR2 is SYGVQD (reference sequence). The CDR3 bases are TGCGCCAGCAGTGAGACTAGCGGGGGGGCATCAGATACGCAGTATTTT. It yields the protein CASSETSGGASDTQYF.

This chain uses TRBV7-2 with TRBJ1-1; D is uncertain. With 5 bases removed from V and 1 base from J, the gap between germline ends came to 11 bases. Germline V gene data show CDR1 as SGHTA and CDR2 as FQGNSA. This CDR3 has 14 residues. The CDR3 bases are TGTGCCAGCAGCGGTAGACTGGGGAACACTGAAGCTTTCTTT. Protein product: CASSGRLGNTEAFF. Filled out from reference TRBV7-2 and TRBJ1-1, the complete variable domain reads GAGVSQSPSNKVTEKGKDVELRCDPISGHTALYWYRQSLGQGLEFLIYFQGNSAPDKSGLPSDRFSAERTGGSVSTLTIQRTQQEDSAVYLCASSGRLGNTEAFFGQGTRLTVV.

The chain carries TRBV5-1 and TRBJ1-6; 7 bases match TRBD1. The germline gives CDR1 SGHRS, CDR2 YFSETQ. The CDR3 sequence is 14 residues long. J lost 8 bases, V lost 4 bases, and 6 bases had no gene match. CDR3 nucleotides: TGCGCCAGCAGCCAGACAGGGCAATATTCACCCCTCCACTTT. This sequence encodes CASSQTGQYSPLHF.

A single count supports this clone. This chain links TRBV5-1 with TRBJ2-7; possible D gene TRBD2, 6 bases. The length of the CDR3 is 16 residues. The V end lost 1 base, the J end lost 0 bases, and 14 bases lay between the germline ends. Germline loops: CDR1 SGHRS, CDR2 YFSETQ. DNA of the CDR3: TGCGCCAGCAGCTTGAAAGGCGGAGGGAGCTCCTACGAGCAGTACTTC. It translates to CASSLKGGGSSYEQYF.

This rearrangement joins TRBV6-5 to TRBJ1-1; perhaps TRBD1 as D (5 bases). The CDR3 covers 13 residues. Germline lookup yields CDR1 MNHEY and CDR2 SVGAGI. With 6 bases removed from V and 4 bases from J, the gap between germline ends came to 12 bases. The CDR3 coding sequence is TGTGCCAGCAGGAGGCAGGGTGGCACTGAAGCTTTCTTT. Its translation is CASRRQGGTEAFF.

The chain recombines TRBV9 with TRBJ2-4; 12 positions agree with TRBD2. The length of the CDR3 is 14 residues. V was clipped by 3 bases and J by 6 bases; unmatched bases: 1. CDR1 SGDLS and CDR2 YYNGEE come from the germline V gene. CDR3 sequence: CASSGTSGVNIQYF. In nucleotides, the CDR3 is TGTGCCAGCAGCGGGACTAGCGGGGTAAACATTCAGTACTTC.

This clone appeared once. The chain employs TRBV19 and TRBJ2-3; 10 nucleotides match TRBD2. Germline trimming cut 5 bases from V and 2 bases from J; bases unmatched to any gene: 7. Germline CDR1 LNHDA, CDR2 SQIVND (reference sequence). The CDR3 is 16 residues long. DNA for the CDR3: TGTGCCAGTAGTTGGGGTACTAGCGGGGTCACAGATACGCAGTATTTT. It is translated as CASSWGTSGVTDTQYF.

The rearrangement links TRBV5-1 to TRBJ1-5; D gene uncertain. The V and J ends lost 0 bases and 8 bases respectively, with 12 bases between them. Germline lookup yields CDR1 SGHRS and CDR2 YFSETQ. The CDR3 is 14 residues long. CDR3: CASSLESDREPQHF. The DNA for the CDR3 is TGCGCCAGCAGCTTGGAGTCCGATAGGGAGCCCCAGCATTTT.

Points on this clone: Within the sample, other DNA sequences also encode this same CDR3. This rearrangement joins TRBV7-9 to TRBJ2-3, with D possibly TRBD1 on 6 matching bases. Germline CDR1 is SEHNR and CDR2 is FQNEAQ (reference sequence). Trimming shortened V by 6 bases and J by 7 bases, and 20 bases separated the two germline ends. The CDR3 sequence is 15 residues long. CDR3 nucleotides: TGTGCCAGCAGTCCACGACAGGTCGGGGAATATACGCAGTATTTT. This sequence encodes CASSPRQVGEYTQYF.

The chain couples TRBV5-1 to TRBJ2-1; possibly TRBD1 for D (5 bases). The CDR3 sequence is 15 residues long. Germline-derived CDR1 and CDR2 are SGHRS and YFSETQ. Trimming took off 4 bases at V and 1 base at J, with 12 bases between the two ends. The CDR3 reads CASSPRQSSYNEQFF. CDR3 DNA: TGCGCCAGCAGCCCCAGACAGTCTTCCTACAATGAGCAGTTCTTC.

The rearrangement joins TRBV29-1 to TRBJ2-7, with no clear D. The CDR3 extends over 12 amino acids. V was pared by 4 bases and J by 2 bases, with 9 bases between. The germline V gene encodes CDR1 SQVTM and CDR2 ANQGSEA. The CDR3 is CSVAGSAYEQYF. CDR3 in DNA: TGCAGCGTTGCGGGCAGCGCCTACGAGCAGTACTTC.

V gene TRBV10-2 combines with J gene TRBJ2-1; 9 bases are shared with TRBD2. The V and J ends lost 9 bases and 2 bases, in that order; junction bases with no gene match: 8. This CDR3 has 15 amino acids. The germline gives CDR1 WSHSY, CDR2 SAAADI. The CDR3 region is CASTTGLAAYNEQFF. In DNA, the CDR3 is TGCGCCAGTACCACGGGACTAGCTGCCTACAATGAGCAGTTCTTC.

Details on this clone: The junction and the germline gene differ at one end; a read error may be behind it. Other nucleotide sequences in the sample specify the same CDR3. V and J are TRBV5-1 and TRBJ2-7; 11 nucleotides align to TRBD1. The CDR3 covers 16 residues. The germline V gene encodes CDR1 SGHRS and CDR2 YFSETQ. The CDR3 loop reads CASRLGQGGLSYEQYF. Here the CDR3 DNA reads TGCGCCAGCAGATTGGGACAGGGGGGCCTCTCCTACGAGCAGTACTTC.

The chain has TRBV7-2 and TRBJ2-3; no firm D call. The CDR3 has 12 residues. V shed 2 bases and J shed 0 bases, with 0 bases lying between them. Germline CDR1 is SGHTA and CDR2 is FQGNSA. The CDR3 region has the DNA TGTGCCAGCAGCTTAAGCACAGATACGCAGTATTTT. Its translation: CASSLSTDTQYF.

The chain couples TRBV29-1 to TRBJ2-2; TRBD1 agrees at 7 bases. This CDR3 spans 12 amino acids. Losses at the gene ends were 5 bases for V and 6 bases for J; bases not matched to a gene: 3. CDR1 is SQVTM and CDR2 is ANQGSEA in the germline V gene. The CDR3 nucleotides are TGCAGCGTTAGTAGGGGGCCCGGGGAGCTGTTTTTT. It yields the protein CSVSRGPGELFF.

V and J are TRBV7-8 and TRBJ1-1; TRBD1 matches at 7 bases. Germline V gene data show CDR1 as SGHVS and CDR2 as FQNEAQ. This CDR3 has 13 residues. J was trimmed by 5 bases and V by 5 bases; bases with no gene match: 5. The CDR3 region has the DNA TGTGCCAGCAGCCGACAGGGATCGACTGAAGCTTTCTTT. As protein: CASSRQGSTEAFF.

This clone was seen only once. This chain uses TRBV19 with TRBJ2-3; maybe TRBD1 (5 bases). The CDR3 consists of 14 residues. Germline CDR1 is LNHDA and CDR2 is SQIVND (reference sequence). V was clipped by 6 bases and J by 5 bases, with 15 bases between them. CDR3 sequence: CASSLNYDRDTQYF. Here the CDR3 DNA reads TGTGCCAGTAGCCTTAACTACGACAGAGATACGCAGTATTTT.

The rearrangement links TRBV5-1 to TRBJ1-1; D is perhaps TRBD1 (5 bases). Per the germline V gene, CDR1 is SGHRS and CDR2 is YFSETQ. The CDR3 has 15 residues. Trimming took off 3 bases at V and 3 bases at J, with 15 bases between the two ends. The CDR3 nucleotides are TGCGCCAGCAGCTCGGGGGTCAGGGTTGACACTGAAGCTTTCTTT. Encoded protein: CASSSGVRVDTEAFF.

The rearrangement links TRBV18 to TRBJ1-4; the D gene is possibly TRBD1 (5 bases). Per germline, CDR1 KGHSH and CDR2 LQKENI. V was pared by 4 bases and J by 3 bases, with 12 bases between. The CDR3 contains 15 residues. CDR3 in DNA: TGTGCCAGCTCACGGGACCCCGGGCCTAATGAAAAACTGTTTTTT. It codes for CASSRDPGPNEKLFF.

V is TRBV28 and J is TRBJ2-5; D could derive from TRBD1 or TRBD2 (5 bases each). The V gene's germline CDR1 is MDHEN and CDR2 SYDVKM. The CDR3 runs 12 residues. V lost 5 bases, J lost 7 bases, and 11 bases lay in between. CDR3 region: CASSEGRGTQYF. The CDR3 DNA reads as TGTGCCAGCAGTGAGGGGCGAGGGACCCAGTACTTC.

This chain links TRBV5-1 with TRBJ2-1; 7 positions match TRBD1. The CDR3 sequence is 16 residues long. Germline V gene data show CDR1 as SGHRS and CDR2 as YFSETQ. V shed 6 bases and J 4 bases; nucleotides not matched to a gene: 13. This CDR3 reads CASTPGGEQGYNEQFF. CDR3 in DNA: TGCGCCAGCACCCCCGGCGGTGAACAGGGGTACAATGAGCAGTTCTTC.

V and J are TRBV19 and TRBJ2-1, with 12 bases aligning to TRBD2. The CDR3 covers 15 residues. V was pared by 6 bases and J by 7 bases, with 7 bases of the junction left unmatched. Germline CDR1 LNHDA, CDR2 SQIVND (reference sequence). The CDR3 spells CASSQLAGGVNEQFF. CDR3 coding DNA: TGTGCCAGTAGCCAACTAGCGGGAGGCGTGAATGAGCAGTTCTTC.